This passage covers 10 T cell receptor beta chains from one sample sequenced in a study of early T cells in non-severe SARS-CoV-2 infection. TCRdb processed the 5' RACE reads anew with MiXCR; each CDR3 protein has one entry. The sample has about 83,000 distinct CDR3 sequences, about 10% seen once. Sequencing used whole blood, obtained at baseline. The receptors were sampled from an adult who was a healthcare worker with PCR-confirmed SARS-CoV-2 infection or an uninfected control (not recorded which).

This clonotype appeared a few times. The chain joins TRBV30 to TRBJ2-3, with 10 positions matching TRBD1. The CDR3 consists of 13 residues. With 6 bases clipped from V and 3 bases from J, the junction kept 3 bases outside the gene matches. Germline V gene lookup returns CDR1 GTSNPN and CDR2 SVGIG (reference sequence). The CDR3 region has the DNA TGTGCCTGTCGACAGGGGGCTACAGATACGCAGTATTTT. This codes for CACRQGATDTQYF.

The rearrangement joins TRBV7-6 to TRBJ1-1; a possible D gene is TRBD1 (5 bases). CDR1 is SGHVS, CDR2 FNYEAQ, per germline. V was cut by 2 bases and J by 4 bases, with 17 bases left in between. The length of the CDR3 is 16 residues. Written as DNA, the CDR3 is TGTGCCAGCAGCTTACGGGGTCCCGGGGCGGGCACTGAAGCTTTCTTT. Its translation: CASSLRGPGAGTEAFF.

This clonotype was seen more than once but under ten times. The chain carries TRBV20-1 and TRBJ2-3; 11 bases agree with TRBD2. Germline loops: CDR1 DFQATT, CDR2 SNEGSKA (reference sequence). The CDR3 length is 14 residues. V shed 7 bases, J shed 8 bases, and the junction held 11 bases outside the gene matches. The CDR3 here is CSDLLAGDSPTQYF. Here the CDR3 DNA reads TGCAGTGACCTACTAGCGGGAGACTCCCCTACGCAGTATTTT.

This clonotype was counted between two and nine times. This chain joins TRBV6-2 or TRBV6-3 and TRBJ2-7; 9 bases align to TRBD2. CDR1 and CDR2 (germline): MNHEY, SVGEGT. Trimming at V came to 4 bases and at J to 6 bases, leaving 16 bases not matched to a gene. The CDR3 is made up of 17 amino acids. The DNA of the CDR3 is TGTGCCAGCAGTTTCAACCCTGGGGTAGCGGGAGATACCGAGCAGTACTTC. As protein: CASSFNPGVAGDTEQYF.

This chain connects TRBV7-9 to TRBJ2-3; 12 bases map to TRBD1. Trimming at V came to 4 bases and at J to 0 bases, leaving 2 bases not matched to a gene. CDR3 length: 16 amino acids. Germline V CDR1 and CDR2: SEHNR, FQNEAQ (reference sequence). The CDR3 bases are TGTGCCAGCAGCTCGGGACAGGGGGCTAGCACAGATACGCAGTATTTT. This codes for CASSSGQGASTDTQYF.

CDR3 sequence reads: CASSEFIQADTQYF. The DNA of the CDR3 is TGCGCCAGCAGTGAGTTCATTCAAGCAGATACGCAGTATTTT. The rearrangement joins TRBV10-2 to TRBJ2-3, with D unresolved. Looked up from germline, CDR1 is WSHSY and CDR2 is SAAADI. The V gene lost 1 base and the J gene lost 4 bases, with 9 bases spanning the gap. This CDR3 is 14 amino acids long.

This clonotype was counted between two and nine times. The rearrangement links TRBV27 to TRBJ2-2; tentatively, D is TRBD1 (5 bases). The V end was cut by 4 bases, the J end by 9 bases, with 15 bases between. Germline V gene sequence: CDR1 MNHEY, CDR2 SMNVEV (reference sequence). This CDR3 is 14 amino acids long. CDR3 sequence (DNA): TGTGCCAGCAGTTATAACAGGAATCCCAGGGAGCTGTTTTTT. This sequence encodes CASSYNRNPRELFF.

This clonotype occurred a few times. The chain carries TRBV7-3 and TRBJ2-5; 8 positions match TRBD2. Looked up from germline, CDR1 is SGHTA and CDR2 is FQGTGA. Trimming removed 3 bases from V and 3 bases from J; junction bases left unmatched: 6. CDR3 length: 15 amino acids. This CDR3 is CASSFNGRAEETQYF. Here the CDR3 DNA reads TGTGCCAGCAGCTTTAACGGGAGGGCCGAAGAGACCCAGTACTTC.

This sequence joins TRBV10-3 and TRBJ2-3; 9 nucleotides agree with TRBD2. The ends lost 10 bases at V and 4 bases at J; junction bases unmatched: 18. Germline V gives CDR1 ENHRY, CDR2 SYGVKD. The CDR3 has 17 amino acids. The CDR3 region has the DNA TGTGCCACCACTGGGGCCAGCGGGAGGTCTCAGGCAGATACGCAGTATTTT. It yields the protein CATTGASGRSQADTQYF.

The chain's CDR3 is CASSSPPSEQYF. The DNA of the CDR3 is TGCGCCAGCAGCTCGCCTCCGTCCGAGCAGTACTTC. The chain couples TRBV5-1 to TRBJ2-7; no clear D gene. The CDR3 sequence is 12 residues long. Trimming cost V 3 bases and J 6 bases, with 10 bases left between them. Germline V gene sequence: CDR1 SGHRS, CDR2 YFSETQ.